Below, 20 T cell receptor beta chains from the same sample are listed, as sequenced in a study of blood T cell repertoires in COVID-19. Profiled with immunoSEQ multiplex PCR; TCRdb holds only in-frame clones, not every one. The data show approximately 150,000 clones, around 84% seen once. Sequenced: peripheral blood. The receptors stem from a middle-aged man with acute or convalescent COVID-19.

This clone came up once. J is TRBJ1-4 and V is TRBV7-9; TRBD1 matches at 7 bases. The CDR3 loop spans 14 amino acids. CDR1 is SEHNR, CDR2 FQNEAQ, per germline (reference sequence). The V and J ends lost 2 bases and 4 bases, in that order; junction bases with no gene match: 1. The CDR3 sequence: CASSLTGVNEKLFF. CDR3 coding DNA: TGTGCCAGCAGCTTAACAGGGGTTAATGAAAAACTGTTTTTT.

The chain links TRBV30 to TRBJ2-1; 7 nucleotides match TRBD1. The CDR3 extends over 16 amino acids. Germline V gene data show CDR1 as GTSNPN and CDR2 as SVGIG (reference sequence). The V gene end was trimmed by 2 bases and the J gene end by 3 bases; junction bases not matched to a gene: 10. For the CDR3, the DNA is TGTGCCTGGAGTCCTAAGACAGGGATTCACTACAATGAGCAGTTCTTC. Translation: CAWSPKTGIHYNEQFF. The whole variable domain, remainder taken from reference TRBV30 and TRBJ2-1, is SQTIHQWPATLVQPVGSPLSLECTVEGTSNPNLYWYRQAAGRGLQLLFYSVGIGQISSEVPQNLSASRPQDRQFILSSKKLLLSDSGFYLCAWSPKTGIHYNEQFFGPGTRLTVL.

The CDR3 loop is CASSDTTSGNTIYF. For the CDR3, the DNA is TGTGCCAGCAGTGACACAACCTCTGGAAACACCATATATTTT. V gene TRBV6-2 or TRBV6-3 combines with J gene TRBJ1-3; no firm D call. CDR1 is MNHEY, CDR2 SVGEGT, per germline. The CDR3 is 14 residues long. Trimming took 5 bases from V and 0 from J, leaving 8 bases between them.

The gene calls are TRBV18 and TRBJ1-6; TRBD1 matches 7 bases. With V trimmed by 5 bases and J by 9 bases, 4 bases remained unmatched. This CDR3 has 13 amino acids. The germline gives CDR1 KGHSH, CDR2 LQKENI. CDR3 bases: TGTGCCAGCTCAGACAGGGAGAGTTCACCCCTCCACTTT. Its translation is CASSDRESSPLHF.

CDR3 sequence reads: CASSLLNEQYF. In DNA form, the CDR3 reads TGTGCCAGCAGCTTACTAAACGAGCAGTACTTC. The J gene is TRBJ2-7, the V gene TRBV11-2; D call uncertain. The CDR3 is made up of 11 amino acids. The V end was cut by 2 bases, the J end by 5 bases, with 4 bases between. The germline gives CDR1 SGHAT, CDR2 FQNNGV. Full variable domain (outside the CDR3, taken from reference TRBV11-2 and TRBJ2-7): EAGVAQSPRYKIIEKRQSVAFWCNPISGHATLYWYQQILGQGPKLLIQFQNNGVVDDSQLPKDRFSAERLKGVDSTLKIQPAKLEDSAVYLCASSLLNEQYFGPGTRLTVT.

V usage is TRBV24-1 and J usage is TRBJ1-2, with TRBD1 identical over 7 bases. The CDR3 runs 15 residues. Looked up from germline, CDR1 is KGHDR and CDR2 is SFDVKD. V lost 4 bases, J lost 2 bases, and 6 bases stayed unmatched. The CDR3 region is CATSDSGGQNYGYTF. The CDR3 DNA follows: TGTGCCACCAGTGACTCAGGGGGACAGAACTATGGCTACACCTTC.

In this sample, this clone turned up once. The chain recombines TRBV6-5 with TRBJ1-2, with D possibly matching TRBD1 (6 bases). The ends were cut back, 5 bases at V and 4 bases at J, with 11 bases in the middle. Germline V gene data show CDR1 as MNHEY and CDR2 as SVGAGI. This CDR3 is 13 amino acids long. The CDR3 spells CASSKTGTYGYTF. Written as DNA, the CDR3 is TGTGCCAGCAGTAAGACAGGAACCTATGGCTACACCTTC.

This clone was seen a single time. The chain is built from TRBV20-1 and TRBJ2-5, with D unclear. Germline CDR1 DFQATT, CDR2 SNEGSKA (reference sequence). The CDR3 runs to 11 residues. V was shortened by 3 bases and J by 3 bases, with 5 bases between the two germline ends. CDR3 in amino acids: CSASLEETQYF. CDR3 DNA: TGCAGTGCTAGCCTAGAAGAGACCCAGTACTTC.

The chain recombines TRBV5-1 with TRBJ2-3, with 10 bases identical to TRBD1. J was trimmed by 3 bases and V by 4 bases; bases with no gene match: 8. In germline, CDR1 is SGHRS, CDR2 YFSETQ. The CDR3 is 16 amino acids. The CDR3 nucleotides are TGCGCCAGCAGCCCTTTGACAGGGGGCGTTACAGATACGCAGTATTTT. Amino acid sequence: CASSPLTGGVTDTQYF.

The genes are TRBV5-1 and TRBJ1-1; TRBD1 matches 9 bases. Germline values: CDR1 SGHRS, CDR2 YFSETQ. Trimming at V came to 5 bases and at J to 1 base, leaving 6 bases not matched to a gene. This CDR3 comprises 15 residues. The DNA for the CDR3 is TGCGCCAGCAGATCTAAGGGACAGGGGAACACTGAAGCTTTCTTT. As protein: CASRSKGQGNTEAFF.

The V gene is TRBV5-1, the J gene TRBJ2-1; TRBD2 matches 12 bases. CDR1 SGHRS and CDR2 YFSETQ come from the germline V gene. This CDR3 has 17 residues. The J segment lost 6 bases and the V segment lost 4 bases, leaving 11 bases of the junction unmatched. The CDR3 DNA reads TGCGCCAGCAGCGACTCTAGCGGGGGGGCCGGGGTCAATGAGCAGTTCTTC. It encodes CASSDSSGGAGVNEQFF.

The chain links TRBV6-1 to TRBJ2-5, with 7 bases lining up with TRBD1. This CDR3 has 15 residues. Germline CDR1 is MNHNS and CDR2 is SASEGT. The junction had 12 bases not matched to a gene; V was cut back by 7 bases and J by 4 bases. The DNA for the CDR3 is TGTGCCAGCAAAATCGAGGGGGCGCTTGGAGAGACCCAGTACTTC. Protein: CASKIEGALGETQYF.

This chain links TRBV10-3 with TRBJ1-5, with TRBD1 matching 9 bases. V shed 10 bases, J shed 10 bases, and the junction held 17 bases outside the gene matches. The germline V gene has CDR1 ENHRY and CDR2 SYGVKD. The CDR3 is 15 amino acids. The CDR3 nucleotides are TGTGCCACCAGGCAAGGACGGGACAGGGAAGACCCCCAGCATTTT. Protein sequence: CATRQGRDREDPQHF.

This chain links TRBV6-5 with TRBJ1-6, with 11 bases identical to TRBD1. CDR1 is MNHEY and CDR2 is SVGAGI in the germline V gene. Trimming took 6 bases from V and 10 from J; bases not matched to a gene: 2. This CDR3 has 13 residues. As DNA, the CDR3 is TGTGCCAGCAGCTGGACAGGGGGCTCACCCCTCCACTTT. Amino acids: CASSWTGGSPLHF.

V gene TRBV2 combines with J gene TRBJ1-2, with D perhaps matching TRBD1 (5 bases). V lost 6 bases and J 0 bases, leaving 23 bases between the germline ends. The CDR3 is 18 amino acids. Germline assignment: CDR1 SNHLY and CDR2 FYNNEI. CDR3 protein: CASRASGLRRDPNYGYTF. CDR3 DNA: TGTGCCAGCAGAGCTTCGGGACTGCGACGGGACCCTAACTATGGCTACACCTTC. Full variable domain (missing parts from reference TRBV2 and TRBJ1-2): EPEVTQTPSHQVTQMGQEVILRCVPISNHLYFYWYRQILGQKVEFLVSFYNNEISEKSEIFDDQFSVERPDGSNFTLKIRSTKLEDSAMYFCASRASGLRRDPNYGYTFGSGTRLTVV.

The chain recombines TRBV6-8 with TRBJ1-2; perhaps TRBD1 as D (6 bases). This CDR3 has 14 amino acids. The germline V gene has CDR1 MNHGY and CDR2 SAAAGT. The V end was cut by 11 bases, the J end by 4 bases, with 20 bases between. The CDR3 here is CAGAPSGQSYGYTF. DNA of the CDR3: TGTGCCGGCGCCCCTAGTGGACAGTCCTATGGCTACACCTTC.

The chain joins TRBV28 to TRBJ2-3; tentatively, D is TRBD2 (5 bases). In germline, CDR1 is MDHEN, CDR2 SYDVKM. The CDR3 is made up of 13 amino acids. The V end was cut by 6 bases, the J end by 3 bases, with 10 bases between. CDR3 sequence reads: CASSRRRTDTQYF. CDR3 in DNA: TGTGCCAGCAGCCGGAGGAGGACAGATACGCAGTATTTT.

The chain employs TRBV15 and TRBJ2-1, with TRBD1 matching over 9 bases. The CDR3 loop spans 16 amino acids. Trimming took 3 bases from V and 4 from J; bases not matched to a gene: 7. Germline V lookup: CDR1 LNHNV, CDR2 YYDKDF (reference sequence). CDR3 in amino acids: CATSRVQGAGYNEQFF. The CDR3 DNA reads as TGTGCCACCAGCAGGGTACAGGGGGCAGGGTACAATGAGCAGTTCTTC.

The gene calls are TRBV6-5 and TRBJ2-3, with D hard to call. This CDR3 comprises 14 residues. The germline CDR1 and CDR2 sequences are MNHEY and SVGAGI. Trimming stripped 2 bases from V and 1 base from J, with 7 bases between. CDR3 coding DNA: TGTGCCAGCAGTTACACAGTAGGCACAGATACGCAGTATTTT. This codes for CASSYTVGTDTQYF.

In this sample, this clone turned up once. The chain carries TRBV25-1 and TRBJ1-3; tentatively, D is TRBD1 (6 bases). In germline, CDR1 is MGHDK, CDR2 SYGVNS. This CDR3 has 12 residues. The V and J ends lost 8 bases and 4 bases respectively, with 9 bases between them. The CDR3 here is CASATGGNTIYF. The CDR3 nucleotides read TGTGCCAGCGCGACAGGAGGAAACACCATATATTTT.